What follows describes a single T cell receptor (beta chain). The data were produced by immunoSEQ multiplex PCR, yet TCRdb's version contains in-frame clones alone and is incomplete. The table records roughly 90,000 clones, around 81% of them present only once. The sample originates from a study of radiotherapy plus CTLA-4 blockade in lung cancer. The CDR3 contains 13 residues. The germline CDR1 and CDR2 sequences are MRHNA and SNTAGT. The V end was cut by 8 bases, the J end by 7 bases, with 12 bases between. The receptor was isolated from a human donor with non-small cell lung cancer who had a partial response to radiotherapy plus ipilimumab. Some clones in this sample may be carry-over from other donors' samples. The specimen was peripheral blood, collected from a patient treated with radiotherapy plus ipilimumab. The genes are TRBV6-4 and TRBJ1-6; D might be TRBD1 (6 bases). CDR3 nucleotides: TGTGCCAGCGGAGAACAGGGAAATTCACCCCTCCACTTT. Translation gives CASGEQGNSPLHF.